This passage covers 3 T cell receptor beta chains from one sample sequenced in a study of cytomegalovirus exposure and HLA in healthy donors. PCR primers comprised 60 Vbeta and 13 Jbeta primers. Using immunoSEQ multiplex PCR, the repertoire was profiled, and TCRdb retains in-frame clones only, with some absent. The sample includes around 100,000 clones, roughly 69% of them seen just once. Source material: PBMCs. These receptors all come from a woman in her 30s in good health and CMV-seronegative.

The chain links TRBV30 to TRBJ2-7; D is ambiguous. V lost 4 bases to trimming and J lost 0 bases, with 16 bases between them. Germline V CDR1 and CDR2: GTSNPN, SVGIG (reference sequence). The CDR3 covers 15 residues. CDR3 region: CAWKSPRGTSYEQYF. In DNA form, the CDR3 reads TGTGCCTGGAAATCTCCGCGCGGTACCTCCTACGAGCAGTACTTC.

This clone was detected a few times. This sequence joins TRBV9 and TRBJ2-5; 14 bases are a match to TRBD2. The germline gives CDR1 SGDLS, CDR2 YYNGEE. CDR3 length equals 15 residues. The V and J ends lost 0 bases and 10 bases, in that order; junction bases with no gene match: 5. In DNA, the CDR3 is TGTGCCAGCAGCGTAGGGGGACTAGCGGGAGAGGACCAGTACTTC. Translating it yields CASSVGGLAGEDQYF.

V usage is TRBV7-9 and J usage is TRBJ2-7; D is unclear. Germline V gene data show CDR1 as SEHNR and CDR2 as FQNEAQ (reference sequence). Trimming shortened V by 1 base and J by 5 bases, and 12 bases separated the two germline ends. The CDR3 consists of 14 residues. As DNA, the CDR3 is TGTGCCAGCAGCTTAGGAGCCTCCAGGAACGAGCAGTACTTC. Encoded protein: CASSLGASRNEQYF.